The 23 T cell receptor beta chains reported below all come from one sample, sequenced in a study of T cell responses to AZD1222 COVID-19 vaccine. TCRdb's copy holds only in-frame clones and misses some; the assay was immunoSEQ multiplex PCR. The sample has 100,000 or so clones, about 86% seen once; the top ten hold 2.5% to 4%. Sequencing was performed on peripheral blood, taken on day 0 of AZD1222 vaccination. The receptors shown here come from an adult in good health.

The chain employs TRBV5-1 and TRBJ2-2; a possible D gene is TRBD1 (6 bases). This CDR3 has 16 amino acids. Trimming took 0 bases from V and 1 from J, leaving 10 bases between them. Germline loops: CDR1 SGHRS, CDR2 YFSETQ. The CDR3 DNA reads TGCGCCAGCAGCTTGGGGGCCAGGGGGAACACCGGGGAGCTGTTTTTT. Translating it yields CASSLGARGNTGELFF.

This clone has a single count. CDR3: CASSLNLNTIYF. Here the CDR3 DNA reads TGTGCCAGCAGCTTAAACCTAAACACCATATATTTT. V and J are TRBV7-2 and TRBJ1-3; the D is unclear. From germline, CDR1 is SGHTA and CDR2 FQGNSA. The CDR3 covers 12 residues. Trimming pared 2 bases from V and 6 bases from J, leaving 5 bases between.

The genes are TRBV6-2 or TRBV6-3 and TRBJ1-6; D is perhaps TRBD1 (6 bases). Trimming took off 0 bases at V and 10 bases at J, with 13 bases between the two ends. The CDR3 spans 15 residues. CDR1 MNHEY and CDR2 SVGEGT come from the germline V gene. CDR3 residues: CASSYSGRGGSPLHF. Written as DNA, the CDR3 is TGTGCCAGCAGTTACTCGGGCAGGGGAGGATCACCCCTCCACTTT.

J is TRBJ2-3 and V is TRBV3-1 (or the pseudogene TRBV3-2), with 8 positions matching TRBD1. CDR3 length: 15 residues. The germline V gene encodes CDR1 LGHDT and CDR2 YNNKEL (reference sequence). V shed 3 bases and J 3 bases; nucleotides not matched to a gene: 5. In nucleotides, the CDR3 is TGTGCCAGCAGCCATACAGGGGGTTCGACAGATACGCAGTATTTT. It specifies CASSHTGGSTDTQYF.

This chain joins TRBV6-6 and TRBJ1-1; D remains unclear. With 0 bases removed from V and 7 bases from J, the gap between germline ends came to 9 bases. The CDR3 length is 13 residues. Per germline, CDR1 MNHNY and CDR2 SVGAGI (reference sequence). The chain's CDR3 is CASSYSNGVEAFF. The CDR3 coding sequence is TGTGCCAGCAGTTACTCGAACGGGGTTGAAGCTTTCTTT.

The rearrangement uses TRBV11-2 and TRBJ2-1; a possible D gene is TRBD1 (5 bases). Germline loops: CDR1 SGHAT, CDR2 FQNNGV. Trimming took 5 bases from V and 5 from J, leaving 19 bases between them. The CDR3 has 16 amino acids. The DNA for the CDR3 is TGTGCCAGCAGCCTTACGGTGGGGCCGGCGGACAATGAGCAGTTCTTC. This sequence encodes CASSLTVGPADNEQFF.

The CDR3 sequence: CATSRDSNQPQHF. Here the CDR3 DNA reads TGTGCCACCTCGCGGGATAGCAATCAGCCCCAGCATTTT. This rearrangement joins TRBV7-2 to TRBJ1-5; D uncertain. CDR1 and CDR2 from the germline V gene are SGHTA and FQGNSA. The CDR3 totals 13 residues. The ends were cut back, 10 bases at V and 0 bases at J, with 10 bases in the middle.

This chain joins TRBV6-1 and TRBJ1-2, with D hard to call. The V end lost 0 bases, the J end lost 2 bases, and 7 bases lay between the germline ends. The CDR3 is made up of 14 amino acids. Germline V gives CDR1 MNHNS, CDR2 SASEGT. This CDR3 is CASSEAHSNYGYTF. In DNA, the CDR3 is TGTGCCAGCAGTGAAGCCCACAGCAACTATGGCTACACCTTC.

The CDR3 here is CASSPPDMPRAKNIQYF. The CDR3 DNA sequence: TGTGCCAGCTCACCACCGGACATGCCAAGGGCCAAAAACATTCAGTACTTC. This sequence joins TRBV18 and TRBJ2-4, with a tentative D call TRBD1 (5 bases). Between the trimmed V and J ends, which lost 0 bases and 1 base, there was a span of 13 bases. The CDR3 has 17 residues. The V gene's germline CDR1 is KGHSH and CDR2 LQKENI.

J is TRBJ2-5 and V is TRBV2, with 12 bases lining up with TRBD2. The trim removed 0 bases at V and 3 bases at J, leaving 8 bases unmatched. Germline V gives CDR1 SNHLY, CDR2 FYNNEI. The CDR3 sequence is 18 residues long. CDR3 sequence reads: CASSEARQGLAGKETQYF. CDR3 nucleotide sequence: TGTGCCAGCAGTGAAGCGCGTCAAGGACTAGCGGGGAAAGAGACCCAGTACTTC.

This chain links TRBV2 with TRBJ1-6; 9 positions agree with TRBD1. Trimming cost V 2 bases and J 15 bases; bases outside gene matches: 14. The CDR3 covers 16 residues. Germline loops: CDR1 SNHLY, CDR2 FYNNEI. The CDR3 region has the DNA TGTGCCAGCAGTGAAACAGGGACAGGGCGCCGTTGGGTCCTCCACTTT. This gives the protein CASSETGTGRRWVLHF.

This CDR3 reads CASSAGLYGYTF. The CDR3, as DNA: TGTGCCAGCAGTGCGGGACTTTATGGCTACACCTTC. This sequence joins TRBV2 and TRBJ1-2; possibly TRBD1 for D (5 bases). Deletions cut 4 bases from V and 5 bases from J, with 8 bases between. Germline CDR1 is SNHLY and CDR2 is FYNNEI. The CDR3 is made up of 12 amino acids.

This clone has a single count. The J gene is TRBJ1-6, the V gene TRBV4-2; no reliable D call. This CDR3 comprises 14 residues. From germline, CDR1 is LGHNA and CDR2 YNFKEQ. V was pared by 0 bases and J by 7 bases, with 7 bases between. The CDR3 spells CASSQEPGNSPLHF. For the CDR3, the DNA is TGTGCCAGCAGCCAAGAGCCGGGGAATTCACCCCTCCACTTT.

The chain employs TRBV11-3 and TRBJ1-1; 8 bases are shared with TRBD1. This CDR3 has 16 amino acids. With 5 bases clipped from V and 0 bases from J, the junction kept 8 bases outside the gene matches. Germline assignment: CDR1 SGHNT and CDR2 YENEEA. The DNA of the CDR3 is TGTGCCAGCAGCCCTGGGACAGGCCGTATGAACACTGAAGCTTTCTTT. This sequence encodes CASSPGTGRMNTEAFF.

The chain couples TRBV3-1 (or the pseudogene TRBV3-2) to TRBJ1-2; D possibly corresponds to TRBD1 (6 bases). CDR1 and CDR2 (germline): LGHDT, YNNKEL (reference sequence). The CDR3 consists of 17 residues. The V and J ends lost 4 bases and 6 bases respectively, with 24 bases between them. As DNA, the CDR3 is TGTGCCAGCAGCCTCCGCTCTTTCGTCCCGGGGGCGAATGGCTACACCTTC. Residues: CASSLRSFVPGANGYTF.

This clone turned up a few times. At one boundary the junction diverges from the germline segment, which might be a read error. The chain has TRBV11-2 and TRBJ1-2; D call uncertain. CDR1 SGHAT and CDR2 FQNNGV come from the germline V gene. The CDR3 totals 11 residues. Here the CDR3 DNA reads TGTGCCAGCAGCTTGGGATGGAGGACCGACTTC. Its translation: CASSLGWRTDF.

CDR3: CASSIHAGNNQPQHF. The DNA for the CDR3 is TGTGCCAGTAGTATCCATGCAGGTAACAATCAGCCCCAGCATTTT. The rearrangement uses TRBV19 and TRBJ1-5; D call uncertain. Germline V gene data show CDR1 as LNHDA and CDR2 as SQIVND (reference sequence). The CDR3 has 15 amino acids. V was clipped by 3 bases and J by 3 bases, with 12 bases between them. The whole variable domain, filled in from reference TRBV19 and TRBJ1-5, reads DGGITQSPKYLFRKEGQNVTLSCEQNLNHDAMYWYRQDPGQGLRLIYYSQIVNDFQKGDIAEGYSVSREKKESFPLTVTSAQKNPTAFYLCASSIHAGNNQPQHFGDGTRLSIL.

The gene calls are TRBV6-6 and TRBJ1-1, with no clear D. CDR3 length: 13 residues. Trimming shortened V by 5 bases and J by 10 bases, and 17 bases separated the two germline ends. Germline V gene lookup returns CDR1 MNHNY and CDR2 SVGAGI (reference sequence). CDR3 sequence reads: CASSPQARARAFF. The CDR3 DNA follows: TGTGCCAGCAGTCCGCAGGCTCGGGCCAGAGCTTTCTTT.

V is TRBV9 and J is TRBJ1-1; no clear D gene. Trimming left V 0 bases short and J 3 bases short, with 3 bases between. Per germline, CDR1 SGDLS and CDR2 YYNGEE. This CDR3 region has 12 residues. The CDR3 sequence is CASSVVDTEAFF. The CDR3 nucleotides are TGTGCCAGCAGCGTAGTTGACACTGAAGCTTTCTTT.

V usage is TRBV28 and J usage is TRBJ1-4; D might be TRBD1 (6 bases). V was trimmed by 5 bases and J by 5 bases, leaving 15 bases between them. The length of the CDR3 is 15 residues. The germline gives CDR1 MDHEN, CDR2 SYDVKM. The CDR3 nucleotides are TGTGCCAGCAGTCCTCGCGGGACAATAAATGAAAAACTGTTTTTT. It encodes CASSPRGTINEKLFF.

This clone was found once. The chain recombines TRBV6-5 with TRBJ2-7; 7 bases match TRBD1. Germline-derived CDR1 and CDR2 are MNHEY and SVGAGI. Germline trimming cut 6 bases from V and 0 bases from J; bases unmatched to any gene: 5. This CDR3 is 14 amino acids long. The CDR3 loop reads CASRGQISSYEQYF. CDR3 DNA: TGTGCCAGCAGGGGACAGATTAGCTCCTACGAGCAGTACTTC.

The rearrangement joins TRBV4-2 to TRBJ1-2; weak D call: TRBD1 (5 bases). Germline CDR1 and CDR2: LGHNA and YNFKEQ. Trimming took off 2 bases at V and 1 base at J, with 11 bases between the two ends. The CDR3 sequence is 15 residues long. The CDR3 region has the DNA TGTGCCAGCAGCCAACGGGACGGAATTAACTATGGCTACACCTTC. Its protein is CASSQRDGINYGYTF.

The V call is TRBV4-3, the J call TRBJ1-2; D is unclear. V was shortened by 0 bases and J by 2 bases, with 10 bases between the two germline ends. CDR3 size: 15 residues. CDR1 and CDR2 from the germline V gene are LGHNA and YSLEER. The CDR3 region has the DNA TGCGCCAGCAGCCAAGAAAGAGGCAGGAACTATGGCTACACCTTC. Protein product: CASSQERGRNYGYTF.